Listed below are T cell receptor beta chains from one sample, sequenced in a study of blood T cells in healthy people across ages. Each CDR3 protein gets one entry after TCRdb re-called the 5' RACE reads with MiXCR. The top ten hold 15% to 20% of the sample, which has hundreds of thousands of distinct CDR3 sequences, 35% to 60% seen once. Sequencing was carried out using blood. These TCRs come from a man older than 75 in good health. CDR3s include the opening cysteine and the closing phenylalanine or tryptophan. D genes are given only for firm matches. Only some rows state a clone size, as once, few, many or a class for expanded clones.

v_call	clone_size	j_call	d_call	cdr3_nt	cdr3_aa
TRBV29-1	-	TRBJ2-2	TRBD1	TGCAGCGTTGAAGGCGGGACAGGGCACACCGGGGAGCTGTTTTTT	CSVEGGTGHTGELFF
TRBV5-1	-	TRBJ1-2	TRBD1	TGCGCCGGCAGCTTTCCGGGACAGGAGTATGGCTACACCTTC	CAGSFPGQEYGYTF
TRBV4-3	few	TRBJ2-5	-	TGCGCCAGCAGCCAAGGGGCATTAGAGCAAGAGACCCAGTACTTC	CASSQGALEQETQYF
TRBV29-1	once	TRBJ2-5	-	TGCAGCACCAACACAAACCAAGAGACCCAGTACTTC	CSTNTNQETQYF
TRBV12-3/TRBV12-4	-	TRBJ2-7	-	TGTGCCAGCAGTTTTGGGGACAACTATTTCGAGCAGTACTTC	CASSFGDNYFEQYF
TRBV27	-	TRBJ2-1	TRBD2	TGTGCCAGCAGTTTGGGACTAGCGAAAACAGCCAATGAGCAGTTCTTC	CASSLGLAKTANEQFF
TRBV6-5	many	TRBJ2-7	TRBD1	TGTGCCAGCAGTGGGGACAGGGGGGGGTACGAGCAGTACTTC	CASSGDRGGYEQYF
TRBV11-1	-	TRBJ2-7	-	TGTGCCAGCATGACACCAGGGTACTACGAGCAGTACTTC	CASMTPGYYEQYF
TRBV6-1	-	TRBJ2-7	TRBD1	TGTGCCAGCAGTGAATGGGACAGGAGCTCCTACGAGCAGTACTTC	CASSEWDRSSYEQYF
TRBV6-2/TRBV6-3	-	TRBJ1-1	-	TGTGCCAGCAGTGACTTCCAGGGCACTGAAGCTTTCTTT	CASSDFQGTEAFF
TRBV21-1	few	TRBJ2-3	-	TGTGCCAGCAATACCGGGACTAGCGGGAGCTCAGATACGCAGTATTTT	CASNTGTSGSSDTQYF
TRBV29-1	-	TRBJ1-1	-	TGCAGCGTTGAAGTGGGTTTTGGCACTGAAGCTTTCTTT	CSVEVGFGTEAFF
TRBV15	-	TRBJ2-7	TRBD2	TGTGCCACCAGCCTTACCGGGACTACTGAGCAGTACTTC	CATSLTGTTEQYF
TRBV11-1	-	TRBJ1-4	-	TGTGCCAGCAGCTTCGGTATCCAACTCAATGAAAAACTGTTTTTT	CASSFGIQLNEKLFF
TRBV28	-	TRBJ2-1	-	TGTGCCAGCAGAAATTGGGGCCGTCCTAGCGAACGCTCCTACAATGAGCAGTTCTTC	CASRNWGRPSERSYNEQFF
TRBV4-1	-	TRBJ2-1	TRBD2	TGCACCAGCAGCCGGACTAGCGGGAGCTATTACAATGAGCAGTTCTTC	CTSSRTSGSYYNEQFF
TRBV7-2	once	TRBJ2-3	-	TGTGCCAGCAGCTTAGACGGCGCGAGGGCGTATTTT	CASSLDGARAYF
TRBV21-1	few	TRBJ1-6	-	TGTGCCAGCAGCAAGTGTAGGGGAATCTTTAATTCACCCCTCCACTTT	CASSKCRGIFNSPLHF
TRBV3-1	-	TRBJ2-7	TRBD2	TGTGCCAGCAGGTTTAGCGGGAACCGAAGGTTCGAGCAGTACTTC	CASRFSGNRRFEQYF
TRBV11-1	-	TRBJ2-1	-	TGTGCCAGCAGCTTAGCTCAGTACAATGAGCAGTTCTTC	CASSLAQYNEQFF
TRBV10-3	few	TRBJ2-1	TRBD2	TGTGCCATCGGGGCGGGGGTAGCGGGAGGAGGTACACGTGAGCAGTTCTTC	CAIGAGVAGGGTREQFF
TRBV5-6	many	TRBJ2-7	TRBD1	TGTGCCAGCAGCTGGACAGGGGATCACGAGCAGTACTTC	CASSWTGDHEQYF
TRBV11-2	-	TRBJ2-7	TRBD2	TGTGCCAGCAGCTTAGAGGATAGCGGGATCCCCTACGAGCAGTACTTC	CASSLEDSGIPYEQYF
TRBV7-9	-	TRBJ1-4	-	TGTGCCAGCAGCTCGGACAGTAATGAAAAACTGTTTTTT	CASSSDSNEKLFF
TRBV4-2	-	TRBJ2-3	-	TGTGCCAGCAGCCAGGGGGCCCAGCGGGTCGCAGATACGCAGTATTTT	CASSQGAQRVADTQYF
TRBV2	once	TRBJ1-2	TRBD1	TGTGCCAGCAACATAAGAGGGGGCTCGGGCTATGGCTACACCTTC	CASNIRGGSGYGYTF
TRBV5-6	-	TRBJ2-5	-	TGTGCCAGCAGGAACCGGACAGCGATGGAGACCCAGTACTTC	CASRNRTAMETQYF
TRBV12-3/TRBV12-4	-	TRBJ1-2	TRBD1	TGTGCCAGCAGTTACGGAGGGACAGGGGACTATGGCTACACCTTC	CASSYGGTGDYGYTF
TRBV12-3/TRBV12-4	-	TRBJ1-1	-	TGTGCCAGCACCCGACTGAAGAACACTGAAGCTTTCTTT	CASTRLKNTEAFF
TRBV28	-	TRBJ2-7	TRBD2	TGTGCCAGCAGTCCCGACAGCGGGAGGGCCTATGAGCAGTACTTC	CASSPDSGRAYEQYF
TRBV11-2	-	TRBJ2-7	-	TGTGCCAGCAGCTGGGAGCCGGACCTTTACGAGCAGTACTTC	CASSWEPDLYEQYF
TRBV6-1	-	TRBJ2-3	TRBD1	TGTGCCAGCAACGACAGGGATTTTACCACAGATACGCAGTATTTT	CASNDRDFTTDTQYF
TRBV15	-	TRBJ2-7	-	TGTGCCACCAGCAGAGATCTGGGTTCCTACGAGCAGTACTTC	CATSRDLGSYEQYF
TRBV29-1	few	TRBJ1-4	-	TGCAGCGCTCTGGGGGCAACTAATGAAAAACTGTTTTTT	CSALGATNEKLFF
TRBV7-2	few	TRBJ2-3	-	TGTGCCAGCAGCTCCGCCCTCGGCCCTCGGAGGACAGATACGCAGTATTTT	CASSSALGPRRTDTQYF
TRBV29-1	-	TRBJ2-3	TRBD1	TGCAGCGTTGCGAACAGGGGCACGACAGATACGCAGTATTTT	CSVANRGTTDTQYF
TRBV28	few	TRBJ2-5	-	TGTGCCAGCCTCCGTAGAGAACAAGAGACCCAGTACTTC	CASLRREQETQYF
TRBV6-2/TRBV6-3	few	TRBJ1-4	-	TGTGCCAGCAGCCGCCCTCCGGGGTCGAGAGAAAAACTGTTTTTT	CASSRPPGSREKLFF
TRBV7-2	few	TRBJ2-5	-	TGTGCCAGCAGTCACGCGACGGCGCAGACCCAGTACTTC	CASSHATAQTQYF
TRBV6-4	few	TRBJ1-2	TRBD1	TGTGCCAGCAGTCCTAGGACAGGCTATGGCTACACCTTC	CASSPRTGYGYTF
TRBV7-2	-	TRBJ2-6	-	TGTGCCAGCAGCTTAACCTTCTCCGCGGGCTCTGGGGCCAACGTCCTGACTTTC	CASSLTFSAGSGANVLTF
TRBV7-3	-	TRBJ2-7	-	TGTGCCAGCAGCGCCAACCCTCTTTACGAGCAGTACTTC	CASSANPLYEQYF
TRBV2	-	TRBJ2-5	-	TGTGCCAGCGTATGGTCGGCGGAGCCCCAAGAGACCCAGTACTTC	CASVWSAEPQETQYF
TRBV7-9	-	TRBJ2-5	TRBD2	TGTGCCAGCAGAACCGGGACTAGCGGAGAAGGGGAGACCCAGTACTTC	CASRTGTSGEGETQYF